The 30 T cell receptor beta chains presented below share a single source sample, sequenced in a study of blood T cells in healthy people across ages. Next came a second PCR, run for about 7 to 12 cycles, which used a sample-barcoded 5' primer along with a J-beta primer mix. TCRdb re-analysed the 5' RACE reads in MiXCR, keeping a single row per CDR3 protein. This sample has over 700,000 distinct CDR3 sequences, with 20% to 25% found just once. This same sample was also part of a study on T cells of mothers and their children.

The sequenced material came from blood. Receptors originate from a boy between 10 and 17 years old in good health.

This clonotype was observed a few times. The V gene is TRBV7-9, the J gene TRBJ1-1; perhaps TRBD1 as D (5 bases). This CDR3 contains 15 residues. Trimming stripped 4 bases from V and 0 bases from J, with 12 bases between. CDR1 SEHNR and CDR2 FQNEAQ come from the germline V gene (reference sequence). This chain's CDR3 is CASSSLTALNTEAFF. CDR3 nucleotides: TGTGCCAGCAGCTCCTTGACAGCACTGAACACTGAAGCTTTCTTT.

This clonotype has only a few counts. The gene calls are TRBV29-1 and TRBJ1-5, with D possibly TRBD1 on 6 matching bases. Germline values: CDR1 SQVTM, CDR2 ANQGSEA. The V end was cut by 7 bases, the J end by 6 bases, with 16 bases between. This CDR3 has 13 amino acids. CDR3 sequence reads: CSALGGGGQPQHF. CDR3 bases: TGCAGCGCCCTGGGCGGAGGGGGTCAGCCCCAGCATTTT.

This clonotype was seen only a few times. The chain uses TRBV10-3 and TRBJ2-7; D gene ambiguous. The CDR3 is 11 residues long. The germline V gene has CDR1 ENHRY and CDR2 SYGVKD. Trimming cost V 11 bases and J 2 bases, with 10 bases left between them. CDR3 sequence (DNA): TGTGCCGCCAAGTCCGCCTACGAGCAGTACTTC. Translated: CAAKSAYEQYF.

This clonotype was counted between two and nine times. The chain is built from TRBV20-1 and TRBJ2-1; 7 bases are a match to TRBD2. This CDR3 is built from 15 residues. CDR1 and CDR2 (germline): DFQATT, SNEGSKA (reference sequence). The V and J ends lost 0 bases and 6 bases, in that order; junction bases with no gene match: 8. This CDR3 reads CSARDRDYTLNEQFF. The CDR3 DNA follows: TGCAGTGCTAGAGACCGGGACTACACTCTCAATGAGCAGTTCTTC.

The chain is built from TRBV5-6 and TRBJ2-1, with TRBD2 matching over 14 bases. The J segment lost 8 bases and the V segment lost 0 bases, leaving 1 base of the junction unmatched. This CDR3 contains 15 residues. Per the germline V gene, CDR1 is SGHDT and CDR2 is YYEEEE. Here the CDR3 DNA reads TGTGCCAGCAGCTTGGTGGGACTAGCGGGAGATGAGCAGTTCTTC. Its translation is CASSLVGLAGDEQFF.

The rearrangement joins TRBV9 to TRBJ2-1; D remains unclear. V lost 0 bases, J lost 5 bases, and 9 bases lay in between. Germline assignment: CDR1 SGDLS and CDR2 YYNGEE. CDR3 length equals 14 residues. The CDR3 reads CASSVDAGNNEQFF. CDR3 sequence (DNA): TGTGCCAGCAGCGTAGACGCAGGAAACAATGAGCAGTTCTTC.

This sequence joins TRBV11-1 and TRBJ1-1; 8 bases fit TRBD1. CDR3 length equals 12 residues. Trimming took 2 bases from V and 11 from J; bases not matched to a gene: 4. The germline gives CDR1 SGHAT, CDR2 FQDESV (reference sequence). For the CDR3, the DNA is TGTGCCAGCAGCTTACTGGACAGGGCTGCTTTCTTT. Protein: CASSLLDRAAFF. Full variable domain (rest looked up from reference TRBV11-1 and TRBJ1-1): EAEVAQSPRYKITEKSQAVAFWCDPISGHATLYWYRQILGQGPELLVQFQDESVVDDSQLPKDRFSAERLKGVDSTLKIQPAELGDSAMYLCASSLLDRAAFFGQGTRLTVV.

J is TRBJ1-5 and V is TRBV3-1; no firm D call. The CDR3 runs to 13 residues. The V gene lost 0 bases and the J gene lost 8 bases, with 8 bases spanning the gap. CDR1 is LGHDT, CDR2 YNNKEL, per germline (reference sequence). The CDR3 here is CASSQDLSKPQHF. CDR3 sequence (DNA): TGTGCCAGCAGCCAAGATCTCAGTAAGCCCCAGCATTTT.

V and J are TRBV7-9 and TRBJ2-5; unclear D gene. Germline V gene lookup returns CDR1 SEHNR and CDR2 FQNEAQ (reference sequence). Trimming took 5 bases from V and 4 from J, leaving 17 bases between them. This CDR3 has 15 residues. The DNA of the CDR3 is TGTGCCAGCAGCACCTACTATGATATGGGAGAGACCCAGTACTTC. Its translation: CASSTYYDMGETQYF.

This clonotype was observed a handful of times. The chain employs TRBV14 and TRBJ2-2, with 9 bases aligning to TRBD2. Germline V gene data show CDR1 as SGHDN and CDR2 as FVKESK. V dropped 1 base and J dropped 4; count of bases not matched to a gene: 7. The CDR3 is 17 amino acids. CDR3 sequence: CASSQVVREGFTGELFF. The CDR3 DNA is TGTGCCAGCAGCCAAGTTGTGCGGGAGGGGTTCACCGGGGAGCTGTTTTTT.

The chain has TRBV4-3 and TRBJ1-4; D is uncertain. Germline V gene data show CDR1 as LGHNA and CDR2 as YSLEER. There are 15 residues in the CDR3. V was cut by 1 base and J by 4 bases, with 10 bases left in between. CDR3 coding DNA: TGCGCCAGCAGCCAAGTACCCGGGATTAATGAAAAACTGTTTTTT. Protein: CASSQVPGINEKLFF.

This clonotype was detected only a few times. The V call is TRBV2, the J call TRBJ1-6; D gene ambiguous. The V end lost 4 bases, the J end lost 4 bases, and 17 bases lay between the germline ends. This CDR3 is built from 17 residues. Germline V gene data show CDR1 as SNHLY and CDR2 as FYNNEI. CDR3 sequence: CASSGGTITRYNSPLHF. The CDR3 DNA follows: TGTGCCAGCAGTGGTGGAACGATCACCCGTTATAATTCACCCCTCCACTTT.

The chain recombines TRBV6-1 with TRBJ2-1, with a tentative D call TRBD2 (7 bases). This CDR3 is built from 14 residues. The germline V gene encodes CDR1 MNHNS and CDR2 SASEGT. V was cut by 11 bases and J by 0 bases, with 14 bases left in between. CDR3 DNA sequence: TGTGCCCACAGGGAGGGGAGCTCCTACAATGAGCAGTTCTTC. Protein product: CAHREGSSYNEQFF.

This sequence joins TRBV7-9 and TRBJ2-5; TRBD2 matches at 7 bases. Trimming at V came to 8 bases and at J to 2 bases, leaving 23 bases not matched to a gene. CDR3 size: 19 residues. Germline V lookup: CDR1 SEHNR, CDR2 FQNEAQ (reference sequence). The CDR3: CASAPPRPQRGHLQETQYF. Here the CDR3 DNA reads TGTGCCAGCGCGCCCCCCCGGCCCCAGCGGGGCCACCTACAAGAGACCCAGTACTTC.

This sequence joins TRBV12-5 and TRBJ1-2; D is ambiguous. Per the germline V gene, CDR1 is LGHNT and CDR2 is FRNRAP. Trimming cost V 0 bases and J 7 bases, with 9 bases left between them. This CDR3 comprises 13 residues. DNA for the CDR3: TGTGCTAGTGGTTTGGTACTTGGGTCTGGCTACACCTTC. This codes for CASGLVLGSGYTF. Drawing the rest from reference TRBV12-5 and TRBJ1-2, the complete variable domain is DARVTQTPRHKVTEMGQEVTMRCQPILGHNTVFWYRQTMMQGLELLAYFRNRAPLDDSGMPKDRFSAEMPDATLATLKIQPSEPRDSAVYFCASGLVLGSGYTFGSGTRLTVV.

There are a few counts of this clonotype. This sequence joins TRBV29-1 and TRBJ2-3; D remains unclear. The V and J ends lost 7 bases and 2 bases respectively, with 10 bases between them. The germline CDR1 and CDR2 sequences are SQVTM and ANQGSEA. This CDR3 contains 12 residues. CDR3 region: CSASQDTDTQYF. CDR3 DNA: TGCAGCGCGTCGCAAGACACAGATACGCAGTATTTT.

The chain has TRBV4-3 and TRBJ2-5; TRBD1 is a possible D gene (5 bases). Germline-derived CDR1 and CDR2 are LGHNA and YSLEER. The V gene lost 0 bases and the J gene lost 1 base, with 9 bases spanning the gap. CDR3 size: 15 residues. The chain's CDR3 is CASSQDMGLQETQYF. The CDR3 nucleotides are TGCGCCAGCAGCCAAGATATGGGGCTCCAAGAGACCCAGTACTTC.

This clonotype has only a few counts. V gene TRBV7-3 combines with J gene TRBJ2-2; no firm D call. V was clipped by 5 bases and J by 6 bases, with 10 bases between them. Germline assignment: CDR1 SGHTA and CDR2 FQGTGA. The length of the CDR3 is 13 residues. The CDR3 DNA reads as TGTGCCAGCAGCCTGAGAAGGGCCGGGGAGCTGTTTTTT. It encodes CASSLRRAGELFF.

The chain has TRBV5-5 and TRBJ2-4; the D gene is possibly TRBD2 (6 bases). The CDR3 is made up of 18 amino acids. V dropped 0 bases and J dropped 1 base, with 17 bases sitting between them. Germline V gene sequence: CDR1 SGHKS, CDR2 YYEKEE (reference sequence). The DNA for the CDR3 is TGTGCCAGCAGCTTGGTGCGGGACCCATATGTGGCCAAAAACATTCAGTACTTC. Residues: CASSLVRDPYVAKNIQYF.

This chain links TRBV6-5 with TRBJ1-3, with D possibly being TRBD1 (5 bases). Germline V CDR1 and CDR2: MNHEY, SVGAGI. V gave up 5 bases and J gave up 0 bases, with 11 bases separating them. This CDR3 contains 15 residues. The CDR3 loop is CASSRDGISGNTIYF. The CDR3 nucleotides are TGTGCCAGCAGTCGGGACGGAATCTCTGGAAACACCATATATTTT.

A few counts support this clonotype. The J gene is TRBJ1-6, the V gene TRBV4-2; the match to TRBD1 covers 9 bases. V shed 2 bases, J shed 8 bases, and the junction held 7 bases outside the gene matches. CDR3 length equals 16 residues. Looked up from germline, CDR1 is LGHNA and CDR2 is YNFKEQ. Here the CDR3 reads CASSQSTTGGDSPLHF. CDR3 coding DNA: TGTGCCAGCAGCCAATCAACAACAGGGGGCGATTCACCCCTCCACTTT.

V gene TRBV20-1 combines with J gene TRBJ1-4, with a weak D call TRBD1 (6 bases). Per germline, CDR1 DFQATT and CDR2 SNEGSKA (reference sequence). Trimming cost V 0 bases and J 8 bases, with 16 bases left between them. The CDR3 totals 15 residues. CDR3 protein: CSAREVREGGEKLFF. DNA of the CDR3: TGCAGTGCTAGAGAAGTCCGGGAAGGGGGGGAAAAACTGTTTTTT.

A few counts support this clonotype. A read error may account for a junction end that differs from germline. Here the CDR3 reads CATSDLCPPF. DNA of the CDR3: TGTGCCACCAGTGATTTGTGTCCCCCTTTT. This rearrangement joins TRBV24-1 to TRBJ2-3; D is unresolved. The CDR3 totals 10 residues. Germline CDR1 and CDR2: KGHDR and SFDVKD.

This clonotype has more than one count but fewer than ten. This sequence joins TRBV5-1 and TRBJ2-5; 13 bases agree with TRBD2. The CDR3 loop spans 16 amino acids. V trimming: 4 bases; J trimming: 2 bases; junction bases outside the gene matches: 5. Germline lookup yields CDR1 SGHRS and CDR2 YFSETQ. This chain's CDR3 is CASSRGTSGAQETQYF. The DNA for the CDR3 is TGCGCCAGCAGCAGGGGGACTAGCGGGGCTCAAGAGACCCAGTACTTC.

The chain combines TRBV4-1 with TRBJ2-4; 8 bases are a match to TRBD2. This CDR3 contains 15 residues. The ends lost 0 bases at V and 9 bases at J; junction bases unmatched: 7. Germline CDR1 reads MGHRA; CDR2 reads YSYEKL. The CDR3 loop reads CASSQELGLVSIQYF. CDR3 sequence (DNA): TGCGCCAGCAGCCAAGAGTTGGGACTAGTTAGCATTCAGTACTTC.

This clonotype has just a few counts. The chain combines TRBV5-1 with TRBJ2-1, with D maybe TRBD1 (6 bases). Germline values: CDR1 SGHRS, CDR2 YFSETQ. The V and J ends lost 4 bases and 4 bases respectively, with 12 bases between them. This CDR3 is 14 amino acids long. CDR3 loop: CASSVTGQYNEQFF. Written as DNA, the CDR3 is TGCGCCAGCAGCGTAACGGGACAATACAATGAGCAGTTCTTC. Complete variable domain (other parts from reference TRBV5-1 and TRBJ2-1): KAGVTQTPRYLIKTRGQQVTLSCSPISGHRSVSWYQQTPGQGLQFLFEYFSETQRNKGNFPGRFSGRQFSNSRSEMNVSTLELGDSALYLCASSVTGQYNEQFFGPGTRLTVL.

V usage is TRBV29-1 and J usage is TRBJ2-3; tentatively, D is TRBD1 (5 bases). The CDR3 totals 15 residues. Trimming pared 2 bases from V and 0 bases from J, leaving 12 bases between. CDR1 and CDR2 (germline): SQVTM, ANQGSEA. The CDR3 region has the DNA TGCAGCGTTGAAAATCTGACAGCTAGCACAGATACGCAGTATTTT. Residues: CSVENLTASTDTQYF.

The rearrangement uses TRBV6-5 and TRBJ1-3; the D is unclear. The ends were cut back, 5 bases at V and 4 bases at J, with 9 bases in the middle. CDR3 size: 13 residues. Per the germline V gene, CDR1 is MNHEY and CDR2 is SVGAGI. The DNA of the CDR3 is TGTGCCAGCAGTCTCTTCAAGGGAAACACCATATATTTT. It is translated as CASSLFKGNTIYF.

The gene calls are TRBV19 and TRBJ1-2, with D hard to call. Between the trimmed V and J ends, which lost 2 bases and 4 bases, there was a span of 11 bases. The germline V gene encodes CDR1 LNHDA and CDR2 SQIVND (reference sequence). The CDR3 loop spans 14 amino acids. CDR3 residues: CASSIIGGSYGYTF. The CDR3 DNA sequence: TGTGCCAGTAGTATAATAGGTGGCAGCTATGGCTACACCTTC.

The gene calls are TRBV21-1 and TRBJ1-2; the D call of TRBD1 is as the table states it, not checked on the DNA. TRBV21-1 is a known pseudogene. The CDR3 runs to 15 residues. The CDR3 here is CASTQSQGTNYGYTF. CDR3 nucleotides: TGTGCCAGCACCCAAAGTCAAGGGACCAACTATGGCTACACCTTC.